This is a list of T cell receptor beta chains from one sample in a study of shared clonotypes between healthy human individuals. The protocol was immunoSEQ multiplex PCR, while the TCRdb copy is restricted to in-frame clones and leaves out a portion. The profile covers some 2,000,000 clones, with 90% to 97% appearing a single time and about 0.13% taken by the ten largest. The sample was naive CD4+ T cells sorted from blood. These receptors were taken from a man in his late teens or twenties in good health. Both conserved end residues are trimmed from each CDR3. Fields, in order: V gene, clone size, J gene, CDR3 protein. Clone size is stated in some rows and not others, as once, few, many or a class when expanded.

TRBV5-4	once	TRBJ2-1	ASSLEDRDSPEQF
TRBV6-5	.	TRBJ1-3	ASSRGEGNTIY
TRBV29-1	once	TRBJ1-2	SAPGQGNYGYT
TRBV5-4	.	TRBJ2-7	ASSPAGGSYEQY
TRBV10-3	.	TRBJ2-7	AISEYVGDRGRSYEQY
TRBV30	.	TRBJ2-7	AWSPPGTWGYEQY
TRBV6-5	.	TRBJ1-4	ASSYGHNEKLF
TRBV28	.	TRBJ2-5	ASSKAGGWKTQY
TRBV7-3	.	TRBJ2-2	ASSLRALQGPGELF
TRBV2	.	TRBJ1-6	ASKDRVGSPLH
TRBV28	once	TRBJ1-4	ASTPGYAFHATNEKLF
TRBV9	.	TRBJ1-6	ASSPGTLGALH
TRBV6-5	.	TRBJ1-2	ASSLDKNYGYT
TRBV5-1	.	TRBJ1-2	ASSITGGGDGYT
TRBV28	.	TRBJ2-1	ATGSGSGNEQF
TRBV19	.	TRBJ2-3	ASSSTGGRADTQY
TRBV5-1	.	TRBJ1-3	ASSRTQGASSGNTIY
TRBV11-2	.	TRBJ2-5	ASSFGGELQETQY
TRBV6-1	.	TRBJ2-7	ASSLNDGIPYEQY
TRBV2	.	TRBJ2-7	ASRGRLKTYEQY
TRBV6-5	.	TRBJ1-1	ASSRDRKNTEAF
TRBV6-6	.	TRBJ2-5	ASRSTGTGKETQY
TRBV28	.	TRBJ1-6	ASSLSGPNSPLH
TRBV5-5	.	TRBJ2-5	ASSLGIQGSQETQY
TRBV6-1	.	TRBJ1-5	ASSEVRPGGQPQH
TRBV28	once	TRBJ1-5	ASRAPGTQPQH
TRBV7-2	.	TRBJ1-2	ASSLALTGVGYT
TRBV5-1	.	TRBJ2-1	ASSLDLAGLLF